The text below deals with one T cell receptor (beta chain). The antigen remains undetermined. The record originates from a study of cytomegalovirus exposure and HLA in healthy donors. For the study at large: Counted in an early data release were tens of millions of unique TCRs from HLA-typed donors.

Study outcomes and limitations: Segments of the TCR beta V type were, in most cases, productive about 87% or about 30% of the time in an earlier analysis. The later analysis indicated that the majority of CMV-associated TCR beta chains appeared HLA-restricted. While the bulk of TCR sequences proved rare, some public TCRs turned up in many donors.

CDR3 length: 14 residues. CDR1 is SGHTA, CDR2 FQGTGA, per germline. V was pared by 5 bases and J by 8 bases, with 18 bases between. The PCR had 60 Vbeta and 13 Jbeta primers. Sequencing was performed with immunoSEQ multiplex PCR; in TCRdb, only in-frame clones are kept and a portion is missing. This sample's clone table lists 100,000 to 150,000 clones. The source is a woman in her 40s in good health and CMV-seronegative. Sequencing was carried out using PBMCs. The gene calls are TRBV7-3 and TRBJ1-2; D is unresolved. CDR3 sequence reads: CASSQTRAPGGYTF. In nucleotides, the CDR3 is TGTGCCAGCAGCCAAACGCGGGCCCCGGGAGGCTACACCTTC.